This T cell receptor beta chain was sequenced during a study of T-cell reconstitution after alpha-beta-depleted transplantation in children (dated by TCRdb to about 2016). Study-wide context: Using TCR repertoire profiling, the study followed T-cell immune reconstitution in a quantitative way in children after TCRalphabeta/CD19-depleted allogeneic hematopoietic cell transplantation. Study-level results and caveats: Hyperexpanded clone frequencies declined over subsequent months; after one year, T-cell counts and TCRbeta diversity were mostly attributed to newly produced T cells. In some patients, high TCRbeta diversity at day 60 was attributed to recipient T cells and intrathymic progenitors that had survived conditioning. Apparently early alphabetaT-cell count recovery about two months after transplant reportedly relied on only several hundred rapidly expanded clones derived from non-depleted graft cells.

Libraries were constructed by PCR. The sequencer listed for this sample is Illumina HiSeq 2500. TCR libraries were prepared with molecular barcoding, using unique molecular identifiers to normalize TCRbeta repertoire quantification. The public reads were reprocessed in TCRdb via fastp at Q25 and MiXCR, keeping in-frame beta chains. Each CDR3 protein appears once, grouped with its most common genes and DNA. The sample table lists some 300,000 distinct CDR3 sequences, nearly 8% of them with a count of one. Clones ranked in the top ten supply around 10% of the sample. The treatment or condition label here, explained by the study, means: allogeneic hematopoietic cell transplantation with graft depleted of TCRalphabeta T cells and CD19 B cells. TCRalphabeta/CD19-depleted allogeneic hematopoietic cell grafts were given to the transplant recipients, all of whom were children. This clonotype came up many times. Its recognized antigen is unknown. Base qualities are not at hand, and no much larger clone is one base apart.

The receptor was derived from a female patient aged 2-15 years who had a stem cell transplant for Fanconi anemia, so the T cells may come from the graft donor. The sequencing used peripheral blood, collected 360 days after TCRalphabeta/CD19-depleted stem cell transplant.

The CDR3 corresponds to CSARAVQETQYF. The DNA sequence is given as TGCAGTGCAAGGGCGGTCCAAGAGACCCAGTACTTC. The rearranged chain carries TRBV20-1 and TRBJ2-5; the D gene is not confidently resolved. Cut back by 6 bases and 1 base, the V and J ends lie 9 bases apart. CDR3 length: 12 amino acids, cysteine to phenylalanine. Only CDR3 DNA is held: 36 bases, read in frame from base 1. Per the germline V gene (reference sequence), DFQATT is the CDR1 and SNEGSKA is the CDR2.